This entry lists 7 T cell receptor beta chains sequenced from one sample in a study of cytomegalovirus exposure and HLA in healthy donors. 60 Vbeta and 13 Jbeta primers were used in PCR. Profiling relied on immunoSEQ multiplex PCR, and the TCRdb table lists in-frame clones only, not all of them. The data hold some 150,000 clones, with 71% observed a single time. Sequenced input: PBMCs. These receptors originate from a woman under 40 in good health and CMV-seronegative.

V and J are TRBV28 and TRBJ2-7, with 9 bases matching TRBD2. V was pared by 7 bases and J by 0 bases, with 4 bases of the junction left unmatched. Germline CDR1 MDHEN, CDR2 SYDVKM. The CDR3 spans 14 residues. CDR3 sequence: CASKNSGSSYEQYF. The CDR3 DNA follows: TGTGCCAGCAAAAATAGCGGGAGCTCCTACGAGCAGTACTTC. Complete variable domain (other parts from reference TRBV28 and TRBJ2-7): DVKVTQSSRYLVKRTGEKVFLECVQDMDHENMFWYRQDPGLGLRLIYFSYDVKMKEKGDIPEGYSVSREKKERFSLILESASTNQTSMYLCASKNSGSSYEQYFGPGTRLTVT.

The rearrangement joins TRBV30 to TRBJ2-3, with D perhaps TRBD1 (5 bases). There are 11 residues in the CDR3. Trimming shortened V by 7 bases and J by 3 bases, and 8 bases separated the two germline ends. CDR1 is GTSNPN and CDR2 is SVGIG in the germline V gene (reference sequence). The CDR3 sequence is CASRGTDTQYF. The DNA of the CDR3 is TGTGCCTCTAGGGGTACAGATACGCAGTATTTT.

The chain recombines TRBV13 with TRBJ1-6; unclear D gene. This CDR3 region has 16 residues. Germline CDR1 is PRHDT and CDR2 is FYEKMQ (reference sequence). V was cut by 4 bases and J by 0 bases, with 10 bases left in between. The CDR3 bases are TGTGCCAGCAGCTCGTTAGGGAGCTCCTATAATTCACCCCTCCACTTT. It translates to CASSSLGSSYNSPLHF.

As concerns this clone: The junction differs from germline at one of its ends, possibly a read error. The V call is TRBV28, the J call TRBJ1-6; no reliable D call. Per germline, CDR1 MDHEN and CDR2 SYDVKM. CDR3 length equals 14 residues. This CDR3 is CVSSLNTEVAALHF. DNA for the CDR3: TGTGTCAGCAGCCTTAACACCGAGGTTGCCGCCCTCCACTTT.

The chain links TRBV29-1 to TRBJ2-2; 14 nucleotides agree with TRBD2. The CDR3 contains 15 residues. Trimming took 3 bases from V and 7 from J; bases not matched to a gene: 4. The germline V gene has CDR1 SQVTM and CDR2 ANQGSEA. CDR3 sequence: CSVDGTSGRIGELFF. The CDR3 DNA reads TGCAGCGTTGACGGGACTAGCGGGAGAATCGGGGAGCTGTTTTTT.

The chain joins TRBV7-3 to TRBJ2-2, with TRBD1 matching over 10 bases. The germline V gene encodes CDR1 SGHTA and CDR2 FQGTGA. The ends lost 5 bases at V and 7 bases at J; junction bases unmatched: 7. The CDR3 spans 15 residues. CDR3: CASSGPGQGSGELFF. The CDR3 DNA is TGTGCCAGCAGCGGACCGGGACAGGGGAGCGGGGAGCTGTTTTTT.

J is TRBJ2-4 and V is TRBV4-3; tentatively, D is TRBD1 (6 bases). This CDR3 region has 13 residues. Trimming removed 1 base at V and 5 bases at J, with 6 bases between. Germline assignment: CDR1 LGHNA and CDR2 YSLEER. The CDR3 nucleotides are TGCGCCAGCAGCCAAGCAGGGGAAAACATTCAGTACTTC. It yields the protein CASSQAGENIQYF.